These T cell receptor beta chains were read from a single sample in a study of regulatory T cells in long-lasting Graves disease. TCRdb reprocessed the multiplex PCR reads with MiXCR, giving one entry per CDR3 protein. The sample contains some 440,000 distinct CDR3 sequences, about 20% of which appear only once. Sequenced material: peripheral blood mononuclear cells (PBMCs), taken when the disease was refractory, from a patient treated with antithyroid drugs. Every receptor here comes from a female donor with Graves disease. The CDR3 runs from the conserved cysteine through the conserved F or W. Fields, in order: J gene, D gene, clone size, V gene, CDR3 protein, CDR3 DNA. D genes are given only for firm matches. Part of the rows lack a size; the others show once, few, many or a class for expanded clones.

TRBJ2-3,NA,NA,TRBV7-2,CASSILTDTQYF,TGTGCCAGCAGCATCCTAACAGATACGCAGTATTTT
TRBJ2-4,NA,NA,TRBV28,CASRPGTSKNIQYF,TGTGCCAGCAGGCCCGGGACGTCCAAAAACATTCAGTACTTC
TRBJ2-3,TRBD2,few,TRBV2,CASSLGGRHTDTQYF,TGTGCCAGCAGCTTAGGCGGGAGGCATACAGATACGCAGTATTTT
TRBJ2-5,NA,few,TRBV5-1,CASNFGFAGPQEETQYF,TGCGCCAGCAACTTTGGGTTCGCGGGACCCCAGGAGGAGACCCAGTACTTC
TRBJ1-1,NA,NA,TRBV19,CASSIRSRVTEAFF,TGTGCCAGTAGTATCAGGTCGCGGGTCACTGAAGCTTTCTTT
TRBJ2-7,NA,many,TRBV5-1,CASSLVFSRAGSSYEQYF,TGCGCCAGCAGCTTGGTTTTTTCCAGGGCAGGGAGCTCCTACGAGCAGTACTTC
TRBJ2-7,TRBD2,NA,TRBV3-1,CASSQDWGRAGEQYF,TGTGCCAGCAGCCAAGATTGGGGGAGGGCTGGCGAGCAGTACTTC
TRBJ1-5,TRBD1,many,TRBV2,CASSEGTDYQPQHF,TGTGCCAGCAGTGAGGGGACAGATTATCAGCCCCAGCATTTT
TRBJ2-5,NA,NA,TRBV29-1,CSSKRSQETQYF,TGCAGCTCAAAAAGGTCGCAGGAGACCCAGTACTTC
TRBJ1-5,NA,NA,TRBV5-1,CASSLTGRTKPQHF,TGCGCCAGCAGCTTGACAGGGAGGACTAAGCCCCAGCATTTT
TRBJ2-7,TRBD1,few,TRBV19,CASRLRDRAYEQYF,TGTGCCAGTAGGCTCCGGGACAGGGCCTACGAGCAGTACTTC
TRBJ2-3,TRBD2,few,TRBV12-3/TRBV12-4,CASSFWSSGSADTQYF,TGTGCCAGCAGTTTTTGGTCTAGCGGGAGTGCAGATACGCAGTATTTT
TRBJ1-5,NA,few,TRBV15,CATSIKGSNNQPQHF,TGTGCCACCAGCATAAAGGGCTCAAATAATCAGCCCCAGCATTTT
TRBJ2-1,TRBD2,NA,TRBV12-3/TRBV12-4,CASSQRREGYNEQFF,TGTGCCAGCAGTCAAAGGCGGGAGGGTTACAATGAGCAGTTCTTC
TRBJ2-2,NA,NA,TRBV7-9,CASSPFGGQNTGELFF,TGTGCCAGCAGCCCATTCGGGGGGCAGAACACCGGGGAGCTGTTTTTT
TRBJ1-5,NA,many,TRBV2,CASSDDGGQPQHF,TGTGCCAGCAGCGACGACGGGGGTCAGCCCCAGCATTTT
TRBJ1-1,NA,NA,TRBV5-4,CASSLREGSEAFF,TGTGCCAGCAGCTTGCGGGAGGGGTCTGAAGCTTTCTTT
TRBJ2-2,NA,NA,TRBV5-1,CASKLGPEGANTGELFF,TGCGCCAGCAAGCTTGGCCCTGAGGGAGCGAACACCGGGGAGCTGTTTTTT
TRBJ1-5,NA,NA,TRBV6-1,CASSQPGHQPQHF,TGTGCCAGCAGTCAGCCGGGACACCAGCCCCAGCATTTT
TRBJ2-7,TRBD2,NA,TRBV6-5,CASSYSRASGNPYEQYF,TGTGCCAGCAGTTACTCCCGGGCTAGCGGGAATCCCTACGAGCAGTACTTC
TRBJ1-2,NA,many,TRBV7-2,CASSLGPTPSGYTF,TGTGCCAGCAGCCTGGGACCGACCCCGTCTGGCTACACCTTC
TRBJ2-7,NA,many,TRBV20-1,CSATRVDLRALYEQYF,TGCAGTGCGACCAGGGTCGATTTACGAGCGTTGTACGAGCAGTACTTC
TRBJ1-3,NA,many,TRBV7-2,CASSSFRDLSSGNTIYF,TGTGCCAGCAGCTCCTTTCGGGACTTGAGCTCTGGAAACACCATATATTTT
TRBJ2-5,TRBD2,many,TRBV6-9,CASSYGPRAGPSRGETQYF,TGTGCCAGCAGTTACGGCCCGAGAGCGGGACCCTCAAGAGGAGAGACCCAGTACTTC
TRBJ1-5,TRBD1,NA,TRBV15,CATSGWTGGRPQHF,TGTGCCACCAGCGGATGGACAGGCGGAAGGCCCCAGCATTTT
TRBJ2-5,NA,few,TRBV14,CASSLTFETQYF,TGTGCCAGCAGTTTGACTTTTGAGACCCAGTACTTC
TRBJ2-7,TRBD1,few,TRBV11-3,CASSFTGGALYEQYF,TGTGCCAGCAGCTTTACAGGGGGCGCGTTGTACGAGCAGTACTTC
TRBJ1-1,NA,many,TRBV12-3/TRBV12-4,CASSLLAVGNTEAFF,TGTGCCAGCAGTTTATTGGCGGTAGGGAACACTGAAGCTTTCTTT
TRBJ1-2,NA,few,TRBV14,CASSQDQRGGYTF,TGTGCCAGCAGCCAAGATCAAAGGGGTGGCTACACCTTC
TRBJ2-7,NA,many,TRBV6-1,CAIASGQEQYF,TGTGCCATCGCATCGGGGCAGGAGCAGTACTTC
TRBJ2-7,TRBD2,few,TRBV6-6,CASSYSTSGSPSYEQYF,TGTGCCAGCAGTTACTCGACTAGCGGGTCCCCCTCCTACGAGCAGTACTTC
TRBJ2-7,TRBD2,few,TRBV7-2,CASSWDWGAGGPIYEQYF,TGTGCCAGCAGCTGGGACTGGGGGGCGGGAGGGCCAATTTACGAGCAGTACTTC
TRBJ1-1,TRBD1,NA,TRBV4-3,CASSQGTGVLAEAFF,TGCGCCAGCAGCCAGGGGACAGGGGTTTTAGCTGAAGCTTTCTTT
TRBJ2-4,TRBD2,few,TRBV7-6,CASSAGTTENIQYF,TGTGCCAGCAGCGCCGGGACTACAGAAAACATTCAGTACTTC